The T cell receptor (beta chain) described here comes from a study of blood T cell repertoires in COVID-19. The CDR3 runs to 15 residues. Trimming removed 5 bases at V and 1 base at J, with 9 bases between. Germline V gives CDR1 SGHTA, CDR2 FQGTGA. Generated by immunoSEQ multiplex PCR, the TCRdb table keeps only in-frame clones and is missing some. The data show over 85,000 clones, with 75% to 85% seen just once and about 24% held by the top ten. This TCR came from a man between 65 and 85 years old with acute or convalescent COVID-19. The V gene is TRBV7-3, the J gene TRBJ2-6; D call uncertain. Specimen: peripheral blood. CDR3 protein: CASSISRSGANVLTF. DNA for the CDR3: TGTGCCAGCAGCATAAGTCGTTCTGGGGCCAACGTCCTGACTTTC.